Detailed here is one T cell receptor beta chain. The CDR3 is 13 residues long. Germline assignment: CDR1 LNHDA and CDR2 SQIVND (reference sequence). V was trimmed by 6 bases and J by 0 bases, leaving 8 bases between them. Participant ages covered about 18 to 89 years across 20 to 30 US areas. Researchers sorted participants into cohorts using their self-reported clinical history. For recovered donors of Cohort 3, there were two negative PCRs, clearance, or symptom resolution. Original analysis: Amplification with reference gene primers provided the estimates of nucleated cell counts. The protocol was immunoSEQ multiplex PCR, while the TCRdb copy is restricted to in-frame clones and leaves out a portion. V and J calls and clone size are as listed in that table; D and trimming were resolved from the DNA. Of almost 250,000 clones listed, around nine tenths are singletons. The data were obtained in a study of blood T cell repertoires in COVID-19.

The sequencing input was PBMCs or T cells enriched from blood (not recorded which). The chain recombines TRBV19 with TRBJ1-2; the D gene is possibly TRBD1 (5 bases). This clonotype was sampled from a woman aged 45 to 65 who had recovered from COVID-19. CDR3 residues: CASRSTANYGYTF. The CDR3, as DNA: TGTGCCAGTAGATCGACAGCTAACTATGGCTACACCTTC.